The TCR beta chain under discussion was sequenced for a study of shared clonotypes between healthy human individuals (dated by TCRdb to the early 2020s). Study-level background: The cohort included three men and a couple of women between 18 and 49 years of age. Different laboratories and diverse techniques were used to prepare libraries and sequence TCR repertoires, to increase sequencing depth and limit assay-specific biases. For each donor, three plates each were used for CD4 naive and CD4 memory, two plates were used for CD8 naive, and one plate was used for CD8 memory. Leukapheresis yielded between about 0.8 and 9.5 billion PBMCs per donor. The study deeply sequenced blood TCR repertoires of about 5 healthy adults to estimate repertoire size and the extent of clonotype sharing between individuals. Here is what the overall study found, with its caveats: The small number of donors limited the genetic and exposure-history diversity represented. Pairwise subsampling led to the expectation that sequencing depth would affect the degree of clonotype sharing among donors. Naive subsets generally had larger estimated clonotype richness than memory subsets. Sampling was restricted to blood, and TCR repertoires in tissue are likely to differ from TCR repertoires in blood. Incomplete sequencing was indicated by rarefaction of sorted-subset datasets, despite the large sequencing depth. Compared with non-shared clonotypes, the clonotypes found in all four sorted-subset donors had higher generation probabilities. Across a handful of donors, 4.5% to 6.5% of naive CD4, roughly 3.4% of naive CD8, under 2.5% of memory CD4, and approximately 0.42% of memory CD8 clonotypes were shared.

For this chain, trimming is 7 bases at the V end and 5 bases at the J end, and the number of junction bases without a gene match is 9. From cysteine to phenylalanine, the CDR3 is 13 amino acids long. CDR3 DNA only is kept here, 39 bases in frame from base 1. As encoded in the germline V gene, CDR1 is SQVTM while CDR2 is ANQGSEA. Concerning this clone itself: What this receptor recognizes is not known. Base-call qualities are not available, and no considerably larger clone is one nucleotide away.

TCR CDR3 regions were amplified from genomic DNA by multiplex PCR using the deep immunoSEQ assay. Extracted genomic DNA from each cell subset was spread evenly across all wells of several immunoSEQ 96-well plates, with each plate serving as a replicate. For sorted subsets, 200 to 250 ng of genomic DNA, equivalent to tens of thousands of T cell genomes, went into each replicate PCR. The purified libraries were quantified using a Qubit 3.0 fluorometer, sized with a Bioanalyzer 2100, and then quantified again using the KAPA Library Quantification kit. Each immunoSEQ 96-well plate was sequenced on its own single-read 150-cycle Illumina NextSeq 550 flow cell. In the original analysis: Because the immunoSEQ output held only junctional sequences and lacked quality scores, the filtering could not match the filtering applied to full-length reads. Sequences were annotated with PyIR, a Python wrapper for IgBLAST v1.9, and V/J genes and CDR3 were assigned using IMGT germline references. Reads were filtered out if the reads had weak V/J assignments (E-value above 1e-6), no CDR3, stop codons, out-of-frame junctions, or ambiguous translated residues. A V3J clonotype was defined by an identical inferred V gene, J gene, and CDR3 amino acid sequence. Percentage overlap between repertoires was computed as shared unique clonotypes divided by the size of the smaller repertoire. Three approaches were used to assess repertoire richness: RTK rarefaction, the Chao1 estimator, and Recon v2.1 estimates of unobserved clonotypes. For all TCRbeta clonotypes obtained by the gDNA method from several donors, generation probabilities were computed with OLGA. Not all clones reach the TCRdb copy of this immuneACCESS table, which keeps in-frame sequences only. Checked studies attribute under half of the gap to unresolved V genes and leave the rest unexplained. V, J and clone size are taken as reported in that table, and D and trimming were inferred from the DNA itself. The sample yields 1,400,000 or so clones; less than 99% were counted once. The ten biggest clones cover approximately 0.4% of the sample.

The donors were healthy, HIV-negative adults with no recently reported acute infections or vaccinations. Every donor was a Caucasian adult living in Nashville, Tennessee, USA. CD4+ T cells were enriched through magnetic negative selection, after which naive cells were positively selected on CD45RA and the remaining negative fraction served as the memory subset. Blood was obtained by leukapheresis, after which PBMCs were separated by Ficoll-Histopaque density gradient centrifugation and cryopreserved in liquid nitrogen vapor phase. Analytical flow cytometry was used to check the purity and quantity of each magnetically sorted T cell population. Genomic DNA was isolated from every sorted fraction and measured by UV absorbance on a Nanodrop 2000c.

The chain employs TRBV29-1 and TRBJ2-5; 8 of the junction bases match TRBD1. Sequenced input: naive CD4+ T cells sorted from blood. Interpreted using the paper, the cell subset or site label stands for: CD45RA+ positively selected. This TCR derives from a young man in good health. The nucleotides read TGCAGCGCCGCTCAGGGGGCGGTTGAGACCCAGTACTTC. It specifies CSAAQGAVETQYF.